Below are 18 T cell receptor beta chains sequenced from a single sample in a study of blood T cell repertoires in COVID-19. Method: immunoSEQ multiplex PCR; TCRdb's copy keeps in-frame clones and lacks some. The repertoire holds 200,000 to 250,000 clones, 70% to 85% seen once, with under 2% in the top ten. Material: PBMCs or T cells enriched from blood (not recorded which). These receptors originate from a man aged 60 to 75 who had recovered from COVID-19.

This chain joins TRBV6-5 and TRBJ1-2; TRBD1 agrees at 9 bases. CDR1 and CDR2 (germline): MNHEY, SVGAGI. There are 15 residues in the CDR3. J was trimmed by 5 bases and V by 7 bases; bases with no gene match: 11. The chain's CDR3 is CASKGGTGSRYGYTF. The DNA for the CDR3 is TGTGCCAGCAAGGGGGGGACAGGGTCTCGTTATGGCTACACCTTC.

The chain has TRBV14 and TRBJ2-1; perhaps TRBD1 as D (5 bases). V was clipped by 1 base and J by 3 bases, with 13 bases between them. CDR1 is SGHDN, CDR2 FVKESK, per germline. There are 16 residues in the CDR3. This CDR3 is CASSQGSGWVYNEQFF. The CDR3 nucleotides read TGTGCCAGCAGCCAAGGGTCAGGGTGGGTCTACAATGAGCAGTTCTTC.

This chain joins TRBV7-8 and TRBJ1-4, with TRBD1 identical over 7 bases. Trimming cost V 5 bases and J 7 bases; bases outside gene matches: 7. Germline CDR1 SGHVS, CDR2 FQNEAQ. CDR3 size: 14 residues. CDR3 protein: CASSQTGEFEKLFF. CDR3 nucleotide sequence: TGTGCCAGCAGCCAAACAGGGGAGTTTGAAAAACTGTTTTTT.

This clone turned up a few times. This CDR3 reads CASSPPFGVADTGELFF. The CDR3 nucleotides read TGTGCCAGCTCACCACCGTTTGGTGTGGCAGACACCGGGGAGCTGTTTTTT. This chain uses TRBV18 with TRBJ2-2; no reliable D call. The CDR3 has 17 amino acids. The germline V gene encodes CDR1 KGHSH and CDR2 LQKENI. The V end lost 0 bases, the J end lost 3 bases, and 14 bases lay between the germline ends.

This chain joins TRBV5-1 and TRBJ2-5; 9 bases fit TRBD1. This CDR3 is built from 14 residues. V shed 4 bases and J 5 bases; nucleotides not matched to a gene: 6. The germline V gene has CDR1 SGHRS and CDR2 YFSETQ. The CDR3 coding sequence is TGCGCCAGCAGCAATGACAGGGGGGGTGAGACCCAGTACTTC. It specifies CASSNDRGGETQYF.

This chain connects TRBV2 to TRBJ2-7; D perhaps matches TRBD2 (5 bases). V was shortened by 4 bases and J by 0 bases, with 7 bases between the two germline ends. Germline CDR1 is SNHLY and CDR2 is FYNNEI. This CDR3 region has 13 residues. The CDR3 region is CASSGGYSYEQYF. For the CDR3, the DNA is TGTGCCAGCAGTGGAGGGTACTCCTACGAGCAGTACTTC.

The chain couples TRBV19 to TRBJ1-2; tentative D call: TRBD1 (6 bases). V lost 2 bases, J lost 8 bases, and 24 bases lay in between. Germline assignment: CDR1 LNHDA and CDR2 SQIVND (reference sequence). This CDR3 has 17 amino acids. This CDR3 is CASSITVGVRGSGGYTF. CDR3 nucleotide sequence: TGTGCCAGTAGTATAACCGTCGGCGTCAGGGGCTCTGGAGGCTACACCTTC.

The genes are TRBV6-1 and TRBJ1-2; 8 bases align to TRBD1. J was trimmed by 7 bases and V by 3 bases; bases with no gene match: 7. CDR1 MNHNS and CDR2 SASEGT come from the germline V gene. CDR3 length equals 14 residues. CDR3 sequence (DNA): TGTGCCAGCAGTGACCTGGACAGGGATCGTGGCTACACCTTC. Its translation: CASSDLDRDRGYTF.

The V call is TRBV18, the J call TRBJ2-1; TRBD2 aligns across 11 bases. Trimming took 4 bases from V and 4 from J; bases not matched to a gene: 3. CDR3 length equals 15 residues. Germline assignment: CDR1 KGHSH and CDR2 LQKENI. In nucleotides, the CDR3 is TGTGCCAGCTCACTGGGACTAGCGGATTACAATGAGCAGTTCTTC. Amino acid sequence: CASSLGLADYNEQFF.

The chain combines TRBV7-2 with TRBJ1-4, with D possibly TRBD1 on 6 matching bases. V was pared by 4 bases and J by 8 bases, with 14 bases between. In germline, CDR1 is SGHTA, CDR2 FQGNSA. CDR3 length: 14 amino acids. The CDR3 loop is CASSSAQQGEKLFF. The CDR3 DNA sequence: TGTGCCAGCAGCTCGGCACAGCAGGGGGAAAAACTGTTTTTT.

CDR3: CASSLRLAGVVETQYF. The CDR3, as DNA: TGTGCCAGCAGCTTGCGACTAGCGGGGGTTGTAGAGACCCAGTACTTC. The chain joins TRBV7-2 to TRBJ2-5; 12 nucleotides align to TRBD2. The CDR3 sequence is 16 residues long. The germline gives CDR1 SGHTA, CDR2 FQGNSA. With V trimmed by 3 bases and J by 4 bases, 6 bases remained unmatched.

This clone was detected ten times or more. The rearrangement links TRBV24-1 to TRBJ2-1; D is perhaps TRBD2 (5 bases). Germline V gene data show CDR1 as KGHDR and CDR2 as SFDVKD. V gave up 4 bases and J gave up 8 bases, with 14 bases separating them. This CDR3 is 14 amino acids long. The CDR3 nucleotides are TGTGCCACCAGTGACCCGGGATTGAAGGATGAGCAGTTCTTC. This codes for CATSDPGLKDEQFF.

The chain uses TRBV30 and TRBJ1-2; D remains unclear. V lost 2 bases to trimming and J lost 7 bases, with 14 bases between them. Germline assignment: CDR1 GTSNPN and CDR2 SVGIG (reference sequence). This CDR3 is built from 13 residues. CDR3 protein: CAWSPWESGGYTF. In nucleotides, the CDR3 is TGTGCCTGGAGTCCGTGGGAAAGCGGTGGCTACACCTTC.

CDR3 loop: CASSQDRVGELFF. The CDR3 DNA follows: TGCGCCAGCAGCCAAGACAGGGTGGGGGAGCTGTTTTTT. The chain is built from TRBV4-3 and TRBJ2-2; D is possibly TRBD1 (5 bases). The CDR3 extends over 13 amino acids. Looked up from germline, CDR1 is LGHNA and CDR2 is YSLEER. The ends were cut back, 0 bases at V and 8 bases at J, with 7 bases in the middle.

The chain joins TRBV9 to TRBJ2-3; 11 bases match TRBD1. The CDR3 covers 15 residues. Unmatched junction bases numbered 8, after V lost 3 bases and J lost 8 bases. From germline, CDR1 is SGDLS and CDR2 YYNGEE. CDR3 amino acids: CASSGTGQGEGTQYF. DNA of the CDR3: TGTGCCAGCAGCGGAACGGGACAGGGGGAAGGTACGCAGTATTTT.

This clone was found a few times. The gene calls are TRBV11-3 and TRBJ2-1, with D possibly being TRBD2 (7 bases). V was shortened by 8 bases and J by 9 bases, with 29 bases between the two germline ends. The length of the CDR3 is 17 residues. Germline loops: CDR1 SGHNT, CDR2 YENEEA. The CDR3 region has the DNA TGTGCCAGCGCCGCTGGGGGGGCCAGGGGCGAATTGCCTGAGCAGTTCTTC. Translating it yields CASAAGGARGELPEQFF. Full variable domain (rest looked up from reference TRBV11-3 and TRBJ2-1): EAGVVQSPRYKIIEKKQPVAFWCNPISGHNTLYWYLQNLGQGPELLIRYENEEAVDDSQLPKDRFSAERLKGVDSTLKIQPAELGDSAVYLCASAAGGARGELPEQFFGPGTRLTVL.

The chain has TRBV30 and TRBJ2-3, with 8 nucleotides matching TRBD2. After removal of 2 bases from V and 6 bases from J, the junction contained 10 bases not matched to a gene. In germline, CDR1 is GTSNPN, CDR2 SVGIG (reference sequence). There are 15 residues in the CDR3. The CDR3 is CAWSPSGGAGDTQYF. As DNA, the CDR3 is TGTGCCTGGAGTCCCAGCGGGGGAGCCGGGGATACGCAGTATTTT.

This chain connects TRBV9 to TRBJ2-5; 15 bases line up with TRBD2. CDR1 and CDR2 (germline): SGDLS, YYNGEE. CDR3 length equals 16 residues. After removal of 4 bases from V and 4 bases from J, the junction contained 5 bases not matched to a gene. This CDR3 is CASSYGLAGGLETQYF. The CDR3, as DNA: TGTGCCAGCAGCTACGGACTAGCGGGGGGGCTAGAGACCCAGTACTTC.